Sequencing of this T cell receptor (beta chain) was carried out in a study of T-cell memory formation after mild COVID-19. Study-wide results and limits: Chiefly within CM and EM were the contracting CD4+ clones; CD8+ ones were within EMRA.

Each CDR3 protein gets one entry after TCRdb re-called the 5' RACE reads with MiXCR. This table holds approximately 210,000 distinct CDR3 sequences, around 27% found once. Trimming cost V 3 bases and J 8 bases, with 23 bases left between them. CDR1 and CDR2 (germline): LNHDA, SQIVND (reference sequence). The CDR3 is 17 residues long. Concerning this clonotype: The antigen is not known.

The V and J genes are TRBV19 and TRBJ2-1; D remains ambiguous. The clonotype comes from an adult woman who had mild COVID-19 (a few samples of this study predate the infection). Cell type and time point are not known. Sequenced input: PBMCs or a T cell subset sorted from them (not recorded which). The CDR3 region is CASSIFIGPHRSDEQFF. The CDR3 DNA is TGTGCCAGTAGTATCTTCATAGGCCCACACCGGTCGGATGAGCAGTTCTTC.